This is a list of T cell receptor beta chains from one sample in a study of cytomegalovirus exposure and HLA in healthy donors. Profiled with immunoSEQ multiplex PCR; TCRdb holds only in-frame clones, not every one. Of 200,000 to 250,000 clones in the sample, 80% to 90% were seen once. The sample was PBMCs. The receptor set was obtained from a woman under 30 in good health and CMV-seropositive. CDR3s include the opening cysteine and the closing phenylalanine or tryptophan. The order of the fields is V gene, D gene, J gene, CDR3 length, clone size, CDR3 protein, CDR3 DNA. The D gene is left open where the match is weak. Part of the rows lack a size; the others show once, few, many or a class for expanded clones.

V: TRBV27; D: TRBD1; J: TRBJ1-2; length: 13; size: NA; CDR3: CASNRQGAIGYTF; DNA: TGTGCCAGCAATAGACAGGGGGCTATTGGCTACACCTTC
V: TRBV27; D: TRBD1; J: TRBJ1-1; length: 13; size: NA; CDR3: CASSHRQGSRGFF; DNA: TGTGCCAGCAGTCATAGACAGGGCTCCCGAGGATTCTTT
V: TRBV19; D: NA; J: TRBJ1-1; length: 16; size: few; CDR3: CASSPRRPSVGTEAFF; DNA: TGTGCCAGTAGTCCTCGGCGGCCCTCGGTCGGGACTGAAGCTTTCTTT
V: TRBV7-9; D: TRBD2; J: TRBJ2-7; length: 15; size: few; CDR3: CASSLAVGGAYEQYF; DNA: TGTGCCAGCAGCTTAGCCGTGGGAGGGGCCTACGAGCAGTACTTC
V: TRBV6-6; D: NA; J: TRBJ1-1; length: 14; size: NA; CDR3: CASSRYQEDTEAFF; DNA: TGTGCCAGCAGTAGATATCAGGAGGACACTGAAGCTTTCTTT
V: TRBV4-1; D: NA; J: TRBJ1-4; length: 15; size: NA; CDR3: CASSQAEGANEKLFF; DNA: TGCGCCAGCAGCCAAGCAGAAGGGGCTAATGAAAAACTGTTTTTT
V: TRBV27; D: NA; J: TRBJ2-2; length: 12; size: once; CDR3: CASSQKTGELFF; DNA: TGTGCCAGCAGTCAGAAGACCGGGGAGCTGTTTTTT
V: TRBV28; D: NA; J: TRBJ1-5; length: 13; size: NA; CDR3: CASTYGGYQPQHF; DNA: TGTGCCAGCACATATGGAGGGTATCAGCCCCAGCATTTT
V: TRBV28; D: NA; J: TRBJ1-5; length: 14; size: NA; CDR3: CASSSRGNNQPQHF; DNA: TGTGCCAGCAGTTCCAGGGGAAACAATCAGCCCCAGCATTTT
V: TRBV6-5; D: NA; J: TRBJ2-2; length: 15; size: NA; CDR3: CASSSHSGNTGELFF; DNA: TGTGCCAGCAGTTCCCATTCGGGGAACACCGGGGAGCTGTTTTTT
V: TRBV5-1; D: TRBD1; J: TRBJ2-7; length: 14; size: NA; CDR3: CASSSPGQGVGQYF; DNA: TGCGCCAGCAGCTCCCCGGGACAGGGTGTGGGGCAGTACTTC
V: TRBV18; D: NA; J: TRBJ2-5; length: 13; size: NA; CDR3: CASADSFGETQYF; DNA: TGTGCCAGCGCGGACAGCTTCGGAGAGACCCAGTACTTC
V: TRBV6-5; D: NA; J: TRBJ1-3; length: 16; size: NA; CDR3: CASSYLSAVGGNTIYF; DNA: TGTGCCAGCAGTTACTTAAGCGCGGTTGGAGGAAACACCATATATTTT
V: TRBV6-5; D: TRBD1; J: TRBJ1-2; length: 13; size: NA; CDR3: CASRLPGQGRYTF; DNA: TGTGCCAGCAGATTACCGGGACAGGGACGCTACACCTTC
V: TRBV10-1; D: NA; J: TRBJ1-1; length: 11; size: few; CDR3: CASSDNGMAFF; DNA: TGCGCCAGCAGTGATAACGGTATGGCTTTCTTT
V: TRBV2; D: NA; J: TRBJ1-5; length: 14; size: few; CDR3: CASSGGGPNQPQHF; DNA: TGTGCCAGCAGTGGGGGGGGACCTAATCAGCCCCAGCATTTT
V: TRBV18; D: TRBD1; J: TRBJ1-2; length: 14; size: NA; CDR3: CASSPLDRGYGYTF; DNA: TGTGCCAGCTCACCCTTAGACAGGGGATATGGCTACACCTTC
V: TRBV25-1; D: NA; J: TRBJ2-7; length: 17; size: NA; CDR3: CASSEYKQGAPTYEQYF; DNA: TGTGCCAGCAGTGAATATAAACAAGGGGCCCCCACTTACGAGCAGTACTTC
V: TRBV27; D: NA; J: TRBJ1-4; length: 15; size: NA; CDR3: CASSLRDSAPEKLFF; DNA: TGTGCCAGCAGTTTAAGAGACAGCGCACCCGAAAAACTGTTTTTT
V: TRBV15; D: TRBD1; J: TRBJ1-2; length: 14; size: NA; CDR3: CATSRIRWTGISTF; DNA: TGTGCCACCAGCAGAATTAGATGGACAGGGATCTCCACCTTC
V: TRBV7-2; D: TRBD2; J: TRBJ2-7; length: 15; size: NA; CDR3: CASSPPSGRSYEQYF; DNA: TGTGCCAGCAGCCCCCCCAGCGGGAGATCTTACGAGCAGTACTTC
V: TRBV4-1; D: TRBD2; J: TRBJ2-2; length: 17; size: NA; CDR3: CASSQGSGRAIVGELFF; DNA: TGCGCCAGCAGCCAAGGGAGCGGGAGGGCCATTGTCGGGGAGCTGTTTTTT
V: TRBV28; D: TRBD1; J: TRBJ1-2; length: 14; size: NA; CDR3: CAARPTDRGTGYTF; DNA: TGTGCCGCCAGACCGACGGACAGGGGAACAGGCTACACCTTC
V: TRBV6-1; D: NA; J: TRBJ1-4; length: 14; size: once; CDR3: CASRTLRDLEKLFF; DNA: TGTGCCAGCAGAACACTGCGGGACCTTGAAAAACTGTTTTTT
V: TRBV4-2; D: TRBD2; J: TRBJ2-7; length: 17; size: NA; CDR3: CASSQVGLADFSYEQYF; DNA: TGTGCCAGCAGCCAAGTGGGACTAGCGGATTTCTCCTACGAGCAGTACTTC
V: TRBV27; D: NA; J: TRBJ2-1; length: 14; size: NA; CDR3: CASRGGARYNEQFF; DNA: TGTGCCAGCAGGGGGGGGGCCAGGTACAATGAGCAGTTCTTC
V: TRBV27; D: TRBD1; J: TRBJ2-5; length: 15; size: once; CDR3: CASSIRTGQGETQYF; DNA: TGTGCCAGCAGTATCCGGACAGGCCAGGGCGAGACCCAGTACTTC
V: TRBV6-5; D: TRBD1; J: TRBJ1-1; length: 13; size: NA; CDR3: CASNRQGWTEAFF; DNA: TGTGCCAGCAATCGACAGGGTTGGACTGAAGCTTTCTTT
V: TRBV6-5; D: NA; J: TRBJ2-7; length: 14; size: NA; CDR3: CASSRGQVAYEQYF; DNA: TGTGCCAGCAGTCGTGGGCAAGTGGCCTACGAGCAGTACTTC
V: TRBV7-9; D: NA; J: TRBJ1-2; length: 14; size: NA; CDR3: CASSLGGANYGYTF; DNA: TGTGCCAGCAGCTTAGGGGGGGCTAACTATGGCTACACCTTC
V: TRBV5-6; D: NA; J: TRBJ2-7; length: 15; size: NA; CDR3: CASSLAGAGIGEQYF; DNA: TGTGCCAGCAGCTTGGCCGGCGCGGGAATCGGCGAGCAGTACTTC
V: TRBV28; D: TRBD1; J: TRBJ1-3; length: 14; size: NA; CDR3: CASRPTGAGNTIYF; DNA: TGTGCCAGCAGGCCGACAGGGGCGGGAAACACCATATATTTT
V: TRBV5-4; D: NA; J: TRBJ1-1; length: 12; size: NA; CDR3: CASSLGDTEAFF; DNA: TGTGCCAGCAGCTTAGGGGACACTGAAGCTTTCTTT
V: TRBV5-1; D: NA; J: TRBJ2-1; length: 14; size: NA; CDR3: CASSEGQTYNEQFF; DNA: TGCGCCAGCAGCGAAGGACAGACCTACAATGAGCAGTTCTTC
V: TRBV27; D: NA; J: TRBJ1-1; length: 13; size: NA; CDR3: CASSLGRNTEAFF; DNA: TGTGCCAGCAGTTTAGGCAGGAACACTGAAGCTTTCTTT
V: TRBV2; D: TRBD2; J: TRBJ2-1; length: 15; size: NA; CDR3: CASSVAGGPGNEQFF; DNA: TGTGCCAGCAGTGTAGCGGGAGGGCCCGGCAATGAGCAGTTCTTC
V: TRBV19; D: TRBD1; J: TRBJ1-1; length: 14; size: NA; CDR3: CASSANRGFTEAFF; DNA: TGTGCCAGTAGTGCTAACAGGGGTTTCACTGAAGCTTTCTTT
V: TRBV27; D: NA; J: TRBJ2-1; length: 13; size: NA; CDR3: CASKVTAYNEQFF; DNA: TGTGCCAGCAAGGTGACAGCTTACAATGAGCAGTTCTTC
V: TRBV27; D: NA; J: TRBJ1-1; length: 13; size: few; CDR3: CASSFSGRAEAFF; DNA: TGTGCCAGCAGTTTCTCCGGGCGGGCTGAAGCTTTCTTT
V: TRBV27; D: TRBD1; J: TRBJ1-3; length: 15; size: NA; CDR3: CASSPTGGSGNTIYF; DNA: TGTGCCAGCAGCCCAACAGGGGGCTCTGGAAACACCATATATTTT
V: TRBV5-4; D: NA; J: TRBJ2-3; length: 14; size: NA; CDR3: CASSLTDKSDTQYF; DNA: TGTGCCAGCAGCTTGACCGACAAATCAGATACGCAGTATTTT
V: TRBV7-3; D: TRBD2; J: TRBJ2-1; length: 17; size: NA; CDR3: CASSLIAGGPGYNEQFF; DNA: TGTGCCAGCAGCTTAATAGCGGGAGGGCCCGGCTACAATGAGCAGTTCTTC
V: TRBV30; D: TRBD2; J: TRBJ2-3; length: 14; size: NA; CDR3: CAWTGAGGTDTQYF; DNA: TGTGCCTGGACGGGGGCGGGAGGGACAGATACGCAGTATTTT
V: TRBV7-9; D: TRBD1; J: TRBJ1-1; length: 15; size: NA; CDR3: CASSPLTGAQIEAFF; DNA: TGTGCCAGCAGCCCCCTGACAGGGGCGCAAATTGAAGCTTTCTTT
V: TRBV5-8; D: NA; J: TRBJ1-2; length: 13; size: NA; CDR3: CASSLTENYGYTF; DNA: TGTGCCAGCAGCCTCACTGAGAACTATGGCTACACCTTC
V: TRBV30; D: NA; J: TRBJ2-2; length: 12; size: NA; CDR3: CAWSGGTGELFF; DNA: TGTGCCTGGAGTGGAGGTACCGGGGAGCTGTTTTTT
V: TRBV5-1; D: TRBD2; J: TRBJ2-1; length: 15; size: once; CDR3: CASSPQTSVYNEQFF; DNA: TGCGCCAGCAGCCCACAGACTAGCGTGTATAATGAGCAGTTCTTC
V: TRBV28; D: NA; J: TRBJ1-4; length: 14; size: NA; CDR3: CASGRDRYNEKLFF; DNA: TGTGCCAGCGGGAGAGACAGGTACAATGAAAAACTGTTTTTT
V: TRBV28; D: NA; J: TRBJ1-2; length: 18; size: NA; CDR3: CASSPYPWDDSVGYGYTF; DNA: TGTGCCAGCAGCCCATACCCATGGGATGACAGTGTCGGCTATGGCTACACCTTC
V: TRBV28; D: TRBD1; J: TRBJ1-1; length: 14; size: few; CDR3: CASIISDRATEAFF; DNA: TGTGCCAGCATCATTTCCGACAGGGCTACTGAAGCTTTCTTT
V: TRBV27; D: TRBD2; J: TRBJ2-3; length: 16; size: NA; CDR3: CASSLSLGLAGDTQYF; DNA: TGTGCCAGCAGTCTATCCTTGGGACTAGCGGGAGATACGCAGTATTTT
V: TRBV30; D: NA; J: TRBJ2-7; length: 12; size: NA; CDR3: CAVNRDTYEQYF; DNA: TGTGCCGTCAACCGGGACACCTACGAGCAGTACTTC
V: TRBV5-1; D: NA; J: TRBJ2-1; length: 12; size: NA; CDR3: CASSFDLGEQFF; DNA: TGCGCCAGCAGCTTCGACCTCGGGGAGCAGTTCTTC